Following are 6 T cell receptor beta chains from one sample sequenced in a study of T cell responses to AZD1222 COVID-19 vaccine. TCRdb's copy holds only in-frame clones and misses some; the assay was immunoSEQ multiplex PCR. The data show 150,000 to 200,000 clones, 80% to 95% seen once. Specimen: peripheral blood, collected on day 0 of AZD1222 vaccination. These receptors were collected from an adult in good health.

This CDR3 is CASSLQGAANTIYF. CDR3 nucleotides: TGTGCCAGCAGCTTACAGGGGGCTGCAAACACCATATATTTT. V gene TRBV7-2 combines with J gene TRBJ1-3, with 8 bases fitting TRBD1. The CDR3 totals 14 residues. J gave up 6 bases and V 2 bases, and 3 bases lay outside the gene matches. CDR1 and CDR2 from the germline V gene are SGHTA and FQGNSA.

This sequence joins TRBV7-2 and TRBJ2-3; weak D call: TRBD2 (5 bases). V lost 5 bases and J 2 bases, leaving 14 bases between the germline ends. The CDR3 spans 15 residues. Looked up from germline, CDR1 is SGHTA and CDR2 is FQGNSA. The CDR3 here is CASSPWTGNTDTQYF. Written as DNA, the CDR3 is TGTGCCAGCAGCCCATGGACTGGTAACACAGATACGCAGTATTTT.

This chain uses TRBV6-5 with TRBJ1-2; no reliable D call. The CDR3 totals 13 residues. Germline assignment: CDR1 MNHEY and CDR2 SVGAGI. V shed 0 bases and J shed 4 bases, with 6 bases lying between them. The CDR3 here is CASSYSGSYGYTF. CDR3 sequence (DNA): TGTGCCAGCAGTTACTCGGGCTCCTATGGCTACACCTTC.

This CDR3 reads CASSAGDTSYEQYV. The CDR3 coding sequence is TGTGCTAGCAGCGCCGGGGACACCTCCTACGAGCAGTACGTC. The chain couples TRBV7-7 to TRBJ2-7, with D possibly matching TRBD1 (6 bases). The germline gives CDR1 SSHAT, CDR2 FNYEAQ (reference sequence). There are 14 residues in the CDR3.

V and J are TRBV6-2 or TRBV6-3 and TRBJ2-1; tentatively, D is TRBD2 (5 bases). Germline loops: CDR1 MNHEY, CDR2 SVGEGT. V shed 0 bases and J shed 1 base, with 10 bases lying between them. This CDR3 contains 16 residues. The CDR3 DNA reads as TGTGCCAGCAGTTACTCCCGGGGTAAATCCTACAATGAGCAGTTCTTC. Protein product: CASSYSRGKSYNEQFF.

The chain has TRBV7-8 and TRBJ2-2; D may correspond to TRBD1 or TRBD2 (5 bases each). Per the germline V gene, CDR1 is SGHVS and CDR2 is FQNEAQ. This CDR3 has 15 residues. Trimming left V 5 bases short and J 7 bases short, with 17 bases between. Written as DNA, the CDR3 is TGTGCCAGCAGCCGCCGGGACCCCGGATTCGGGGAGCTGTTTTTT. Protein sequence: CASSRRDPGFGELFF.